The next 28 T cell receptor beta chains were all read from a single sample in a study of neurological immune-mediated disorders. TCRdb itself ran the 5' RACE reads through MiXCR, one entry per CDR3 protein. The table has 85,000 to 100,000 distinct CDR3 sequences, roughly 4% seen once. The sample taken for sequencing was PBMCs. The receptors come from a woman between 18 and 29 years old with multiple sclerosis.

This rearrangement joins TRBV14 to TRBJ1-1, with D unresolved. The CDR3 sequence is 14 residues long. Trimming removed 0 bases from V and 6 bases from J, with 11 bases in between. CDR1 is SGHDN and CDR2 is FVKESK in the germline V gene. This CDR3 reads CASSQEFEDAEAFF. CDR3 nucleotide sequence: TGTGCCAGCAGCCAAGAATTCGAGGACGCTGAAGCTTTCTTT.

This clonotype was counted many times. Here the CDR3 DNA reads TGTGCCTGGACCCCCCTTTTGGGAAGGCCGAGATCTAACTATGGCTACACCTTC. It codes for CAWTPLLGRPRSNYGYTF. The J gene is TRBJ1-2, the V gene TRBV30; D ambiguous. This CDR3 is 18 amino acids long. Germline assignment: CDR1 GTSNPN and CDR2 SVGIG (reference sequence). Trimming removed 4 bases at V and 0 bases at J, with 24 bases between.

In this sample, this clonotype turned up many times. The CDR3 spells CASWAGNQETQYF. As DNA, the CDR3 is TGTGCCAGCTGGGCGGGGAACCAAGAGACCCAGTACTTC. The chain recombines TRBV6-5 with TRBJ2-5, with D possibly being TRBD2 (6 bases). Per germline, CDR1 MNHEY and CDR2 SVGAGI. V lost 8 bases and J lost 0, with 10 bases in between. This CDR3 has 13 residues.

This clonotype was seen repeatedly, ten times or more. The chain is built from TRBV5-1 and TRBJ1-3, with 8 bases identical to TRBD1. Per the germline V gene, CDR1 is SGHRS and CDR2 is YFSETQ. The CDR3 consists of 15 residues. V lost 3 bases, J lost 0 bases, and 2 bases stayed unmatched. In nucleotides, the CDR3 is TGCGCCAGCAGCTGGGACAGGAGCTCTGGAAACACCATATATTTT. Its translation: CASSWDRSSGNTIYF.

The sample holds many counts of this clonotype. The V gene is TRBV12-3 or TRBV12-4, the J gene TRBJ1-5; D gene ambiguous. The CDR3 loop spans 13 amino acids. Between the trimmed V and J ends, which lost 1 base and 10 bases, there was a span of 11 bases. The DNA for the CDR3 is TGTGCCAGCAGTTTAGTCGGCGGAGCTCCCCAGCATTTT. Amino acid sequence: CASSLVGGAPQHF.

This clonotype was counted at least ten times. V usage is TRBV29-1 and J usage is TRBJ2-5, with D possibly matching TRBD2 (7 bases). The CDR3 spans 17 residues. Per the germline V gene, CDR1 is SQVTM and CDR2 is ANQGSEA. Trimming pared 6 bases from V and 5 bases from J, leaving 28 bases between. The CDR3 loop is CSVERGGDVHEWETQYF. The CDR3, as DNA: TGCAGCGTCGAAAGGGGGGGGGACGTCCATGAATGGGAGACCCAGTACTTC.

Ten or more counts support this clonotype. The V gene is TRBV20-1, the J gene TRBJ2-5, with D unclear. The germline V gene encodes CDR1 DFQATT and CDR2 SNEGSKA (reference sequence). This CDR3 region has 11 residues. V gave up 6 bases and J gave up 4 bases, with 9 bases separating them. In nucleotides, the CDR3 is TGCAGTGCCTATCGCTCAGAGACCCAGTACTTC. As protein: CSAYRSETQYF.

The sample holds many counts of this clonotype. The rearrangement links TRBV18 to TRBJ2-5; TRBD2 matches 9 bases. V dropped 6 bases and J dropped 4; count of bases not matched to a gene: 3. This CDR3 contains 13 residues. CDR1 and CDR2 (germline): KGHSH, LQKENI. The CDR3, as DNA: TGTGCCAGCTCCGGCGGGGGGGCAGAGACCCAGTACTTC. The encoded protein is CASSGGGAETQYF.

The chain recombines TRBV15 with TRBJ2-7; no clear D. Looked up from germline, CDR1 is LNHNV and CDR2 is YYDKDF (reference sequence). The CDR3 sequence is 13 residues long. The V gene lost 0 bases and the J gene lost 2 bases, with 5 bases spanning the gap. The DNA for the CDR3 is TGTGCCACCAGCAGAGATCCTCCCTACGAGCAGTACTTC. It codes for CATSRDPPYEQYF. Together with reference TRBV15 and TRBJ2-7, the CDR3 gives the full variable domain: DAMVIQNPRYQVTQFGKPVTLSCSQTLNHNVMYWYQQKSSQAPKLLFHYYDKDFNNEADTPDNFQSRRPNTSFCFLDIRSPGLGDTAMYLCATSRDPPYEQYFGPGTRLTVT.

This clonotype appeared many times. The chain combines TRBV18 with TRBJ2-2; TRBD1 might be the D (5 bases). V was pared by 8 bases and J by 3 bases, with 10 bases between. This CDR3 has 13 residues. In germline, CDR1 is KGHSH, CDR2 LQKENI. CDR3 protein: CASTQGDTGELFF. The CDR3 region has the DNA TGTGCCAGCACCCAGGGTGACACCGGGGAGCTGTTTTTT.

This clonotype was counted ten times or more. This chain uses TRBV19 with TRBJ1-2, with a tentative D call TRBD1 (5 bases). The CDR3 has 14 amino acids. Per germline, CDR1 LNHDA and CDR2 SQIVND (reference sequence). V was cut by 8 bases and J by 6 bases, with 19 bases left in between. CDR3 bases: TGTGCCAGTTTCGCCCGTGGGGGTGGCGATGGCTACACCTTC. Protein sequence: CASFARGGGDGYTF.

At least ten counts were recorded for this clonotype. The J gene is TRBJ2-1, the V gene TRBV20-1; 9 bases are a match to TRBD2. Germline V gene lookup returns CDR1 DFQATT and CDR2 SNEGSKA (reference sequence). The ends lost 8 bases at V and 4 bases at J; junction bases unmatched: 9. The CDR3 is made up of 14 amino acids. In DNA, the CDR3 is TGCAGTACAACTCTCGCGGGAGGGTACAATGAGCAGTTCTTC. Amino acids: CSTTLAGGYNEQFF.

There are many counts of this clonotype. The rearrangement uses TRBV20-1 and TRBJ1-6; TRBD1 matches at 8 bases. V was clipped by 0 bases and J by 5 bases; unmatched bases: 0. From germline, CDR1 is DFQATT and CDR2 SNEGSKA (reference sequence). The CDR3 runs 14 residues. The CDR3 sequence is CSAREDRDNSPLHF. The CDR3 nucleotides read TGCAGTGCTAGAGAGGACAGGGATAATTCACCCCTCCACTTT.

Many counts were recorded for this clonotype. This chain connects TRBV28 to TRBJ2-7; D unresolved. This CDR3 has 12 amino acids. Germline-derived CDR1 and CDR2 are MDHEN and SYDVKM. The ends were cut back, 3 bases at V and 4 bases at J, with 7 bases in the middle. The CDR3, as DNA: TGTGCCAGCAGTTTCAAAGGATACGAGCAGTACTTC. It specifies CASSFKGYEQYF.

This clonotype was observed at least ten times. V gene TRBV20-1 combines with J gene TRBJ2-5; TRBD2 matches 10 bases. Trimming removed 4 bases from V and 4 bases from J; junction bases left unmatched: 6. The CDR3 has 14 amino acids. The germline gives CDR1 DFQATT, CDR2 SNEGSKA (reference sequence). CDR3 bases: TGCAGTGCTAAAAGCGGGGGGGCCTCAGAGACCCAGTACTTC. This encodes CSAKSGGASETQYF.

This clonotype was counted many times. The chain combines TRBV5-6 with TRBJ1-5; possibly TRBD1 for D (5 bases). Germline V gives CDR1 SGHDT, CDR2 YYEEEE. The CDR3 consists of 14 residues. V lost 0 bases to trimming and J lost 6 bases, with 10 bases between them. Here the CDR3 reads CASSLAGRVQPQHF. CDR3 nucleotide sequence: TGTGCCAGCAGCTTGGCGGGGCGGGTTCAGCCCCAGCATTTT.

This clonotype showed up many times. The chain joins TRBV20-1 to TRBJ2-7; 8 positions agree with TRBD2. The germline V gene encodes CDR1 DFQATT and CDR2 SNEGSKA (reference sequence). The V gene end was trimmed by 3 bases and the J gene end by 0 bases; junction bases not matched to a gene: 1. The CDR3 is 13 residues long. The CDR3 bases are TGCAGTGCTAGCGGGAGGGCCTCCTACGAGCAGTACTTC. Protein product: CSASGRASYEQYF.

This clonotype has a handful of counts. The rearrangement uses TRBV19 and TRBJ1-3, with D unresolved. Trimming took off 9 bases at V and 1 base at J, with 13 bases between the two ends. Germline V CDR1 and CDR2: LNHDA, SQIVND (reference sequence). The CDR3 consists of 14 residues. CDR3 residues: CASGVSSSGNTIYF. Written as DNA, the CDR3 is TGTGCCAGCGGGGTATCGAGTTCTGGAAACACCATATATTTT.

This clonotype was counted ten times or more. The chain links TRBV3-1 to TRBJ2-2; D call uncertain. CDR1 LGHDT and CDR2 YNNKEL come from the germline V gene (reference sequence). Trimming took 10 bases from V and 1 from J, leaving 13 bases between them. CDR3 length: 14 amino acids. The CDR3, as DNA: TGTGCCACACAAAGCGATTTGAACACCGGGGAGCTGTTTTTT. It encodes CATQSDLNTGELFF.

This clonotype was detected once. One base away lies a much larger clone, so this may be a sequencing read error. V gene TRBV7-3 combines with J gene TRBJ1-1, with TRBD1 matching over 8 bases. The CDR3 is 13 residues long. Germline values: CDR1 SGHTA, CDR2 FQGTGA. For the CDR3, the DNA is TGTGCCAACAGCCCCCCGGACAGGGCAGAAGCTTTCTTT. It yields the protein CANSPPDRAEAFF.

Many counts were recorded for this clonotype. J is TRBJ2-2 and V is TRBV18; 8 bases agree with TRBD2. V was clipped by 2 bases and J by 0 bases; unmatched bases: 2. Germline V gives CDR1 KGHSH, CDR2 LQKENI. The length of the CDR3 is 16 residues. CDR3: CASSPGLASNTGELFF. The CDR3 region has the DNA TGTGCCAGCTCACCAGGACTAGCATCGAACACCGGGGAGCTGTTTTTT.

This clonotype came up many times. The gene calls are TRBV28 and TRBJ2-2; D assignment may be TRBD1 or TRBD2 (5 bases each). Trimming removed 0 bases from V and 7 bases from J, with 15 bases in between. This CDR3 is 16 amino acids long. Per germline, CDR1 MDHEN and CDR2 SYDVKM. CDR3 protein: CASSLWGENWIGELFF. As DNA, the CDR3 is TGTGCCAGCAGTTTATGGGGGGAGAATTGGATCGGGGAGCTGTTTTTT.

This clonotype was picked up many times. The chain employs TRBV5-1 and TRBJ2-2; 10 bases are a match to TRBD2. This CDR3 is 16 amino acids long. Trimming removed 2 bases from V and 1 base from J; junction bases left unmatched: 2. Germline CDR1 SGHRS, CDR2 YFSETQ. CDR3 DNA sequence: TGCGCCAGCAGCTTAGGACTAGCGGTGAACACCGGGGAGCTGTTTTTT. It specifies CASSLGLAVNTGELFF.

DNA for the CDR3: TGTGCCAGCAGCCGAGTCGGACAGGGAATAGAAACCATATATTTT. Protein sequence: CASSRVGQGIETIYF. V and J are TRBV7-2 and TRBJ1-3, with 8 bases fitting TRBD1. Looked up from germline, CDR1 is SGHTA and CDR2 is FQGNSA. The CDR3 contains 15 residues. V shed 5 bases, J shed 10 bases, and the junction held 13 bases outside the gene matches.

This clonotype has at least ten counts. This chain uses TRBV9 with TRBJ1-1; 8 bases fit TRBD1. The CDR3 extends over 15 amino acids. Trimming at V came to 4 bases and at J to 1 base, leaving 6 bases not matched to a gene. The germline gives CDR1 SGDLS, CDR2 YYNGEE. The DNA for the CDR3 is TGTGCCAGCAGCTCAGGGGGCGCGGGGAACACTGAAGCTTTCTTT. Translation gives CASSSGGAGNTEAFF. The complete variable domain, with remaining parts taken from reference TRBV9 and TRBJ1-1, reads DSGVTQTPKHLITATGQRVTLRCSPRSGDLSVYWYQQSLDQGLQFLIQYYNGEERAKGNILERFSAQQFPDLHSELNLSSLELGDSALYFCASSSGGAGNTEAFFGQGTRLTVV.

This clonotype was recorded many times. This chain connects TRBV12-3 or TRBV12-4 to TRBJ2-1; no firm D call. The germline V and J ends were trimmed by 6 bases and 2 bases, with 17 bases remaining between them. This CDR3 has 16 amino acids. This CDR3 reads CASRAAASIAYNEQFF. CDR3 nucleotides: TGTGCCAGCAGGGCTGCGGCTAGTATTGCCTACAATGAGCAGTTCTTC.

This clonotype has at least ten counts. The genes are TRBV28 and TRBJ1-4; D unclear. This CDR3 is 11 amino acids long. Germline CDR1 and CDR2: MDHEN and SYDVKM. Trimming cost V 6 bases and J 4 bases, with 3 bases left between them. CDR3 bases: TGTGCCAGCAGGATTAATGAAAAACTGTTTTTT. Its translation: CASRINEKLFF. Complete variable domain (other parts from reference TRBV28 and TRBJ1-4): DVKVTQSSRYLVKRTGEKVFLECVQDMDHENMFWYRQDPGLGLRLIYFSYDVKMKEKGDIPEGYSVSREKKERFSLILESASTNQTSMYLCASRINEKLFFGSGTQLSVL.

This clonotype was picked up many times. The V and J genes are TRBV5-6 and TRBJ2-4; TRBD1 might be the D (5 bases). The CDR3 covers 15 residues. Germline loops: CDR1 SGHDT, CDR2 YYEEEE. Trimming took 2 bases from V and 3 from J, leaving 12 bases between them. The CDR3 coding sequence is TGTGCCAGCAGCTTTTTGCAGGGCGACAAAAACATTCAGTACTTC. Protein product: CASSFLQGDKNIQYF.